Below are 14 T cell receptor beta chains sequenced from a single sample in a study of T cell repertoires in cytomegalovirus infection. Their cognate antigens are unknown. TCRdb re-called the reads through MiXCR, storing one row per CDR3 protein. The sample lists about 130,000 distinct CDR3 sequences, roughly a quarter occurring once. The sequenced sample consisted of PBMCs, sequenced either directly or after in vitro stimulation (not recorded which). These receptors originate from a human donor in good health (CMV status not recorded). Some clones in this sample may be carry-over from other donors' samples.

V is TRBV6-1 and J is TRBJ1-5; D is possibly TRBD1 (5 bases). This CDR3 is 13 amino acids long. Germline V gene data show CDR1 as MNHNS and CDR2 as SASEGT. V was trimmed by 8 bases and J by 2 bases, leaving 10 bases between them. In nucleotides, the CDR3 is TGTGCCAGCGGGAGGGGTGGCAATCAGCCCCAGCATTTT. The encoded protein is CASGRGGNQPQHF.

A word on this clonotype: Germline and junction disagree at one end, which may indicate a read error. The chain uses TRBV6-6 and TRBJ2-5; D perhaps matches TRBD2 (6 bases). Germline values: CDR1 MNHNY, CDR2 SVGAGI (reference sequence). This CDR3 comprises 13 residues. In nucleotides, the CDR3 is TGTGCCAGCAGTGACCCTACTCCGGTGGGACTGAGTTTC. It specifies CASSDPTPVGLSF.

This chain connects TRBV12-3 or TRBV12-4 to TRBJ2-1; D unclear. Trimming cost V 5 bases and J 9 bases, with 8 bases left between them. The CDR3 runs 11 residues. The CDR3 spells CASSLGFEQFF. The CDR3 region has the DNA TGTGCCAGCAGTCTTGGGTTTGAGCAGTTCTTC.

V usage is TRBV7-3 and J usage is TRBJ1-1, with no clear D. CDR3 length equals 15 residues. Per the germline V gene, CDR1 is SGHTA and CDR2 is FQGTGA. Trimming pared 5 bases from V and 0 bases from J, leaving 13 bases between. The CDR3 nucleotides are TGTGCCAGCAGCCCTGGTAAATGGATGAACACTGAAGCTTTCTTT. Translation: CASSPGKWMNTEAFF.

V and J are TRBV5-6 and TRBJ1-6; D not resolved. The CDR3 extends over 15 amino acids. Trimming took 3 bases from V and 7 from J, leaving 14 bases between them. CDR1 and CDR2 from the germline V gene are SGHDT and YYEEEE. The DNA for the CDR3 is TGTGCCAGCAGCTCCGGAGGGATGTGGAATTCACCCCTCCACTTT. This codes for CASSSGGMWNSPLHF.

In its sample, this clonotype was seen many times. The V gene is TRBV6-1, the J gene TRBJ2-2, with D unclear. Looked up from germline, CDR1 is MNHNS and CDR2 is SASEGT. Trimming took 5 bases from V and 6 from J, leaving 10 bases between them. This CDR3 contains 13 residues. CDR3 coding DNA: TGTGCCAGCAGTTCACGGTTGGCCGGGGAGCTGTTTTTT. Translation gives CASSSRLAGELFF.

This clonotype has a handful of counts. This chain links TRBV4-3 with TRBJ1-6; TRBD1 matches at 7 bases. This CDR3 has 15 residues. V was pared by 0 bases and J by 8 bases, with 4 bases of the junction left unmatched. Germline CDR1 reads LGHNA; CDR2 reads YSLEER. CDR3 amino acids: CASSQEGTVDSPLHF. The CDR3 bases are TGCGCCAGCAGCCAAGAGGGGACAGTTGATTCACCCCTCCACTTT.

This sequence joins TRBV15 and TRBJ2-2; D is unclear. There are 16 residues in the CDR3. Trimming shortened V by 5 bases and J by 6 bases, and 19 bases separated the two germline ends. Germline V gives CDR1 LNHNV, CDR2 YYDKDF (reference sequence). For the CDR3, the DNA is TGTGCCACCAGCCTCGCACCCATGAACACGGCCGGGGAGCTGTTTTTT. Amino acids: CATSLAPMNTAGELFF.

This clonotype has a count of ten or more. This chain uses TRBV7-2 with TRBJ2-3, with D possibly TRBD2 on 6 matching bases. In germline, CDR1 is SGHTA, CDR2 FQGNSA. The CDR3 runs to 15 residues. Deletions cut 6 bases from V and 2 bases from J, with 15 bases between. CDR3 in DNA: TGTGCCAGCAGGACACCGGGACTCTACACAGATACGCAGTATTTT. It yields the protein CASRTPGLYTDTQYF.

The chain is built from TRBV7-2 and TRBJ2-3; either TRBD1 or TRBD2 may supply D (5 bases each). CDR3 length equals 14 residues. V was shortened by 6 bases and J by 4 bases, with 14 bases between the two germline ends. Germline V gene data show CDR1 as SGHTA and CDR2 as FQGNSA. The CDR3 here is CASRSGLGADTQYF. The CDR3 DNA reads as TGTGCCAGCAGGTCGGGGCTAGGCGCAGATACGCAGTATTTT.

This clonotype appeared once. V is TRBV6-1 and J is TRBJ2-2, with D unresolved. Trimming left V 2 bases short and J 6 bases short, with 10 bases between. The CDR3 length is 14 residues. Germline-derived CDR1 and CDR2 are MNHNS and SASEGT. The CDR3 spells CASSEFFGSGELFF. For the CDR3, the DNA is TGTGCCAGCAGTGAATTTTTTGGGTCCGGGGAGCTGTTTTTT.

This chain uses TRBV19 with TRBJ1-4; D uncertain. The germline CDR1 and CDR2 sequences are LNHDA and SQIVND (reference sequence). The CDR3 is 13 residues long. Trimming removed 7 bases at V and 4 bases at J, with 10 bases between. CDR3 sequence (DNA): TGTGCCAGTAAGGAAAGGAATAATGAAAAACTGTTTTTT. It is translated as CASKERNNEKLFF.

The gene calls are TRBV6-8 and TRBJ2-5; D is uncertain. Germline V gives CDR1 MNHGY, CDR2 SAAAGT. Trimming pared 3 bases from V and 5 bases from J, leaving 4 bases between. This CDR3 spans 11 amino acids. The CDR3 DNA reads TGTGCCAGCAGTTATGGTGAGACCCAGTACTTC. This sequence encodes CASSYGETQYF.

Here the CDR3 reads CASSLNTRAEAFF. The CDR3 DNA sequence: TGTGCCAGCAGCCTAAATACAAGGGCTGAAGCTTTCTTT. The chain couples TRBV5-5 to TRBJ1-1, with D unresolved. V lost 4 bases and J lost 6, with 13 bases in between. CDR1 and CDR2 from the germline V gene are SGHKS and YYEKEE (reference sequence). The CDR3 contains 13 residues.